These 10 T cell receptor beta chains originate from one sample sequenced in a study of T cells in Graves' hyperthyroidism and ophthalmopathy. Amplified TCR beta CDR3 regions came from RNA transcripts. HTBI primers drove first-round RT-PCR of the TCR CDR3. A single record per CDR3 protein comes from TCRdb applying MiXCR to the multiplex PCR reads. This sample has approximately 600,000 distinct CDR3 sequences; 15% to 20% occur once, and the top ten carry 3.5% to 4%. Material for sequencing was blood. All receptors derive from a young woman with Graves' hyperthyroidism.

There are many counts of this clonotype. The chain couples TRBV30 to TRBJ2-1; D gene uncertain. This CDR3 region has 12 residues. Trimming left V 1 base short and J 7 bases short, with 8 bases between. In germline, CDR1 is GTSNPN, CDR2 SVGIG (reference sequence). The CDR3 coding sequence is TGTGCCTGGAGTGGGGTGGGAAATGAGCAGTTCTTC. It encodes CAWSGVGNEQFF.

This clonotype was seen many times. This chain links TRBV10-3 with TRBJ2-1, with D possibly being TRBD1 (6 bases). Germline V gene data show CDR1 as ENHRY and CDR2 as SYGVKD. This CDR3 comprises 12 residues. The V end was cut by 2 bases, the J end by 10 bases, with 9 bases between. The CDR3 DNA sequence: TGTGCCATCAGTGAGGTAGGGGGAGAGCAGTTCTTC. Protein product: CAISEVGGEQFF.

This clonotype was counted between two and nine times. One end of the junction fails to match germline, which may point to a read error. The V and J genes are TRBV28 and TRBJ1-4; 7 bases line up with TRBD1. There are 14 residues in the CDR3. Germline V gene sequence: CDR1 MDHEN, CDR2 SYDVKM. The CDR3 DNA reads TGTGCCAGCAGTTCACGACAGGGATCGGGAAAACTGCTTTTT. Its protein is CASSSRQGSGKLLF. Full variable domain (missing parts from reference TRBV28 and TRBJ1-4): DVKVTQSSRYLVKRTGEKVFLECVQDMDHENMFWYRQDPGLGLRLIYFSYDVKMKEKGDIPEGYSVSREKKERFSLILESASTNQTSMYLCASSSRQGSGKLLFGSGTQLSVL.

This clonotype showed up many times. This chain connects TRBV18 to TRBJ2-5; possibly TRBD2 for D (5 bases). The CDR3 spans 13 residues. CDR1 KGHSH and CDR2 LQKENI come from the germline V gene. V was trimmed by 5 bases and J by 0 bases, leaving 7 bases between them. The CDR3 sequence is CASSAEDQETQYF. The CDR3 DNA sequence: TGTGCCAGCTCAGCGGAGGACCAAGAGACCCAGTACTTC.

This clonotype was counted at least ten times. This rearrangement joins TRBV6-5 to TRBJ1-2; D might be TRBD1 (5 bases). The CDR3 extends over 12 amino acids. Germline V gene sequence: CDR1 MNHEY, CDR2 SVGAGI. Deletions cut 2 bases from V and 7 bases from J, with 8 bases between. The CDR3 spells CASSYGGVGYTF. In nucleotides, the CDR3 is TGTGCCAGCAGTTACGGGGGTGTTGGCTACACCTTC.

This clonotype was seen only a few times. This rearrangement joins TRBV18 to TRBJ1-1, with TRBD1 matching 8 bases. The J segment lost 1 base and the V segment lost 3 bases, leaving 4 bases of the junction unmatched. The CDR3 has 15 residues. Germline CDR1 KGHSH, CDR2 LQKENI. As DNA, the CDR3 is TGTGCCAGCTCACCGGGACAGGAGACGAACACTGAAGCTTTCTTT. Its protein is CASSPGQETNTEAFF.

In its sample, this clonotype was seen many times. V gene TRBV7-2 combines with J gene TRBJ2-1; 13 bases are a match to TRBD2. The CDR3 spans 16 residues. Germline CDR1 SGHTA, CDR2 FQGNSA. V lost 1 base and J lost 7; bases outside the gene matches: 4. CDR3 region: CASSLEGLAGLNEQFF. CDR3 bases: TGTGCCAGCAGCTTAGAGGGACTAGCGGGGTTGAATGAGCAGTTCTTC.

Here the CDR3 reads CASSYENPGRVNSPLHF. DNA of the CDR3: TGTGCCAGCAGTTACGAGAACCCGGGACGGGTTAATTCACCCCTCCACTTT. The J gene is TRBJ1-6, the V gene TRBV6-5; tentatively, D is TRBD1 (5 bases). Trimming took off 2 bases at V and 6 bases at J, with 17 bases between the two ends. The germline gives CDR1 MNHEY, CDR2 SVGAGI. This CDR3 region has 17 residues.

This clonotype was counted at least ten times. The V and J genes are TRBV6-1 and TRBJ2-1, with 9 positions matching TRBD2. This CDR3 spans 16 amino acids. V gave up 2 bases and J gave up 7 bases; unmatched junction bases: 9. CDR1 is MNHNS, CDR2 SASEGT, per germline. CDR3 sequence reads: CASSELPAGGWNEQFF. DNA for the CDR3: TGTGCCAGCAGTGAACTCCCAGCGGGAGGTTGGAATGAGCAGTTCTTC.

This clonotype appeared many times. The chain has TRBV6-2 or TRBV6-3 and TRBJ2-7; a possible D gene is TRBD2 (5 bases). Germline CDR1 reads MNHEY; CDR2 reads SVGEGT. Trimming left V 2 bases short and J 0 bases short, with 14 bases between. The CDR3 contains 16 residues. CDR3 loop: CASSYGQGSDSYEQYF. DNA for the CDR3: TGTGCCAGCAGTTACGGGCAAGGTAGCGACTCCTACGAGCAGTACTTC.